These 21 T cell receptor beta chains came from one sample sequenced in a study of regulatory T cells in long-lasting Graves disease. Arm-PCR of CDR3 regions and iRepertoire HTBI primers were used to build TCR beta libraries. MiXCR, applied by TCRdb to the multiplex PCR reads, yields one record per CDR3 protein. The table includes roughly 500,000 distinct CDR3 sequences, 12% detected once. Time point here: newly diagnosed GD, antithyroid drugs for less than 3 months. Isolated PBMC RNA provided the starting material for the TCR library. These data were likewise used in another study, on T cells in Graves' hyperthyroidism and ophthalmopathy.

Sequences were derived from peripheral blood mononuclear cells (PBMCs), sampled at new diagnosis, from a patient treated with antithyroid drugs. Source of these receptors: a woman aged 25 to 39 with Graves disease.

The CDR3 DNA reads TGTGCCAGCAACCCCGGACTAGCGGGAGATACGCAGTATTTT. Encoded protein: CASNPGLAGDTQYF. The V call is TRBV11-1, the J call TRBJ2-3; 11 positions match TRBD2. Trimming took 7 bases from V and 5 from J; bases not matched to a gene: 5. Germline V gene lookup returns CDR1 SGHAT and CDR2 FQDESV (reference sequence). The CDR3 totals 14 residues.

At least ten counts were recorded for this clonotype. The chain combines TRBV6-5 with TRBJ2-7, with D possibly TRBD2 on 6 matching bases. The length of the CDR3 is 15 residues. The germline V gene encodes CDR1 MNHEY and CDR2 SVGAGI. V was shortened by 4 bases and J by 3 bases, with 16 bases between the two germline ends. CDR3 DNA sequence: TGTGCCAGCAGTTGGGACGCGGGGCCAAGCTACGAGCAGTACTTC. This sequence encodes CASSWDAGPSYEQYF.

The chain joins TRBV7-2 to TRBJ1-3; D gene unclear. Trimming removed 5 bases from V and 2 bases from J, with 4 bases in between. Germline lookup yields CDR1 SGHTA and CDR2 FQGNSA. This CDR3 is 12 amino acids long. CDR3 protein: CASSTTGNTIYF. CDR3 nucleotides: TGTGCCAGCAGCACTACTGGAAACACCATATATTTT.

This clonotype was seen more than once but under ten times. This may be a read error: a much more frequent sequence differs by one nucleotide. The V and J genes are TRBV3-1 and TRBJ2-5; D is unresolved. The germline gives CDR1 LGHDT, CDR2 YNNKEL (reference sequence). The length of the CDR3 is 15 residues. CDR3 sequence: CTSSQDLALSETQYF. CDR3 bases: TGTACCAGCAGCCAAGATCTGGCTCTCTCGGAGACCCAGTACTTC.

DNA of the CDR3: TGTGCCAGCCGGAAGGGGAGCTACAATGAGCAGTTCTTC. Amino acid sequence: CASRKGSYNEQFF. This chain connects TRBV5-7 to TRBJ2-1; D might be TRBD1 or TRBD2, each matching 5 bases. TRBV5-7 carries the ORF label, with uncertain function. The CDR3 totals 13 residues. V lost 7 bases to trimming and J lost 3 bases, with 11 bases between them.

At least ten counts were recorded for this clonotype. CDR3 protein: CSAKTGFGTDTQYF. Written as DNA, the CDR3 is TGCAGTGCTAAAACAGGGTTCGGCACAGATACGCAGTATTTT. This chain uses TRBV20-1 with TRBJ2-3, with a weak D call TRBD1 (6 bases). The CDR3 consists of 14 residues. Trimming removed 4 bases from V and 1 base from J, with 12 bases in between. Germline V gene data show CDR1 as DFQATT and CDR2 as SNEGSKA (reference sequence).

At least ten counts were recorded for this clonotype. This chain links TRBV2 with TRBJ1-5; 11 positions agree with TRBD1. The CDR3 runs to 14 residues. V shed 4 bases and J 6 bases; nucleotides not matched to a gene: 2. CDR1 and CDR2 (germline): SNHLY, FYNNEI. CDR3 nucleotides: TGTGCCAGCAGTGCCGGGACAGGGGGTCAGCCCCAGCATTTT. The encoded protein is CASSAGTGGQPQHF.

This clonotype has at least ten counts. The rearrangement joins TRBV5-1 to TRBJ1-1; D not resolved. The V gene lost 4 bases and the J gene lost 7 bases, with 14 bases spanning the gap. CDR1 is SGHRS and CDR2 is YFSETQ in the germline V gene. This CDR3 region has 13 residues. CDR3 sequence: CASSPGGGREAFF. CDR3 bases: TGCGCCAGCAGCCCCGGAGGAGGGCGTGAAGCTTTCTTT.

This clonotype was observed many times. The chain couples TRBV2 to TRBJ2-7; D is possibly TRBD2 (5 bases). This CDR3 is 15 amino acids long. With 7 bases removed from V and 0 bases from J, the gap between germline ends came to 16 bases. Germline-derived CDR1 and CDR2 are SNHLY and FYNNEI. The CDR3 protein is CASTIFPGSSYEQYF. The CDR3 DNA reads TGTGCCAGCACAATCTTTCCGGGGAGCTCCTACGAGCAGTACTTC.

This clonotype was observed at least ten times. The CDR3 bases are TGCAGCGTTGTGTTTGCGGGACATCACTTCTACGAGCAGTACTTC. Protein: CSVVFAGHHFYEQYF. The V and J genes are TRBV29-1 and TRBJ2-7; D is possibly TRBD1 or TRBD2 (6 bases each). Per germline, CDR1 SQVTM and CDR2 ANQGSEA. V lost 4 bases to trimming and J lost 3 bases, with 19 bases between them. This CDR3 comprises 15 residues.

This clonotype was seen ten or more times. V usage is TRBV30 and J usage is TRBJ2-1; D gene unclear. The germline V gene encodes CDR1 GTSNPN and CDR2 SVGIG (reference sequence). Trimming shortened V by 1 base and J by 6 bases, and 4 bases separated the two germline ends. The CDR3 sequence is 11 residues long. CDR3 DNA: TGTGCCTGGAGTGATCCCAATGAGCAGTTCTTC. Translating it yields CAWSDPNEQFF.

With regard to this clonotype: A much larger clone differs by one base, so this may be a read error. This chain links TRBV2 with TRBJ1-1; D ambiguous. V lost 6 bases, J lost 1 base, and 18 bases lay in between. The CDR3 extends over 16 amino acids. Germline V gives CDR1 SNHLY, CDR2 FYNNEI. As DNA, the CDR3 is TGTGCCAGCAGAGGAGGGTTTTGGGGAACGAACACTGAAGCTTTCTTT. Protein: CASRGGFWGTNTEAFF.

This clonotype was observed a few times. The chain joins TRBV7-9 to TRBJ1-6; D gene ambiguous. This CDR3 region has 13 residues. V lost 6 bases and J lost 11, with 14 bases in between. Germline-derived CDR1 and CDR2 are SEHNR and FQNEAQ (reference sequence). CDR3 region: CASSYIREPPLHF. For the CDR3, the DNA is TGTGCCAGCAGTTACATACGGGAACCACCCCTCCACTTT.

This clonotype was detected ten times or more. This rearrangement joins TRBV11-2 to TRBJ2-7; 9 bases line up with TRBD2. The germline gives CDR1 SGHAT, CDR2 FQNNGV. The CDR3 is made up of 16 amino acids. V trimming: 1 base; J trimming: 3 bases; junction bases outside the gene matches: 7. The CDR3 is CASSLGNSGRGYEQYF. In DNA, the CDR3 is TGTGCCAGCAGCTTAGGGAATAGCGGGAGAGGCTACGAGCAGTACTTC.

The genes are TRBV13 and TRBJ2-3; the D gene is possibly TRBD2 (6 bases). CDR1 and CDR2 (germline): PRHDT, FYEKMQ (reference sequence). The CDR3 runs to 14 residues. Trimming took 0 bases from V and 7 from J, leaving 11 bases between them. The CDR3 DNA reads as TGTGCCAGCAGCTTAGGACTAGCATCGAATACGCAGTATTTT. This gives the protein CASSLGLASNTQYF.

This clonotype was counted ten times or more. The chain couples TRBV7-3 to TRBJ2-5; no definite D call. V was shortened by 1 base and J by 4 bases, with 7 bases between the two germline ends. CDR1 and CDR2 from the germline V gene are SGHTA and FQGTGA. The CDR3 covers 13 residues. The CDR3 sequence is CASSLKHTETQYF. The CDR3 region has the DNA TGTGCCAGCAGCTTAAAACACACAGAGACCCAGTACTTC. Full variable domain (missing parts from reference TRBV7-3 and TRBJ2-5): GAGVSQTPSNKVTEKGKYVELRCDPISGHTALYWYRQSLGQGPEFLIYFQGTGAADDSGLPNDRFFAVRPEGSVSTLKIQRTERGDSAVYLCASSLKHTETQYFGPGTRLLVL.

V is TRBV6-5 and J is TRBJ2-3; 10 positions match TRBD2. Germline trimming cut 2 bases from V and 5 bases from J; bases unmatched to any gene: 10. CDR1 and CDR2 (germline): MNHEY, SVGAGI. This CDR3 contains 17 residues. The CDR3 nucleotides read TGTGCCAGCAGTTACCCGGCTAGCGGGAGACAGAGAGATACGCAGTATTTT. Translation: CASSYPASGRQRDTQYF.

This clonotype was counted many times. CDR3 residues: CASSQGAGYSPLHF. CDR3 nucleotides: TGTGCCAGCAGCCAGGGGGCCGGGTATTCACCCCTCCACTTT. This chain links TRBV28 with TRBJ1-6, with 8 bases lining up with TRBD1. The CDR3 extends over 14 amino acids. V dropped 6 bases and J dropped 8; count of bases not matched to a gene: 6. CDR1 MDHEN and CDR2 SYDVKM come from the germline V gene.

The chain is built from TRBV9 and TRBJ2-2; D not certain. The CDR3 extends over 12 amino acids. The germline gives CDR1 SGDLS, CDR2 YYNGEE. Trimming left V 3 bases short and J 3 bases short, with 3 bases between. CDR3 region: CASSAYTGELFF. The CDR3 DNA reads TGTGCCAGCAGCGCGTACACCGGGGAGCTGTTTTTT.

CDR3 sequence: CASNPHSNQPQHF. CDR3 DNA sequence: TGTGCCAGTAACCCGCATAGCAATCAGCCCCAGCATTTT. The V gene is TRBV19, the J gene TRBJ1-5; unclear D gene. The germline V gene has CDR1 LNHDA and CDR2 SQIVND (reference sequence). This CDR3 region has 13 residues. Deletions cut 7 bases from V and 0 bases from J, with 7 bases between.

This clonotype was found many times. This chain uses TRBV29-1 with TRBJ2-1; 8 bases agree with TRBD2. The CDR3 consists of 14 residues. CDR1 is SQVTM, CDR2 ANQGSEA, per germline. Germline trimming cut 3 bases from V and 0 bases from J; bases unmatched to any gene: 1. In nucleotides, the CDR3 is TGCAGCGTTGACAGCGGGAGCTCCTACAATGAGCAGTTCTTC. It specifies CSVDSGSSYNEQFF.